This T cell receptor beta chain was found in a study of shared clonotypes between healthy human individuals. Details on this clone: Antigen: not known.

Profiled with immunoSEQ multiplex PCR; TCRdb holds only in-frame clones, not every one. The sample shows 2 million to 2.5 million clones, 90% to 96% of them seen only once. Germline V gene sequence: CDR1 SQVTM, CDR2 ANQGSEA. Trimming removed 4 bases at V and 5 bases at J, with 14 bases between. The CDR3 contains 13 residues. Points from the study as a whole: Read depth was anticipated to influence clonotype sharing among donors.

This sequence joins TRBV29-1 and TRBJ1-1; D might be TRBD1 (5 bases). This receptor was identified in a man younger than 30 in good health. The sample consisted of naive CD4+ T cells sorted from blood. Regarding subset: CD45RA+ positively selected. The CDR3 sequence: CSVGGDPKTEAFF. The CDR3 nucleotides are TGCAGCGTTGGAGGGGATCCGAAAACTGAAGCTTTCTTT. The full variable domain, its missing parts supplied by reference TRBV29-1 and TRBJ1-1, is SAVISQKPSRDICQRGTSLTIQCQVDSQVTMMFWYRQQPGQSLTLIATANQGSEATYESGFVIDKFPISRPNLTFSTLTVSNMSPEDSSIYLCSVGGDPKTEAFFGQGTRLTVV.